Listed below are T cell receptor beta chains from one sample, sequenced in a study of T cell repertoires in cytomegalovirus infection. Their antigens are not known. TCRdb used MiXCR to reprocess the reads, holding one entry per CDR3 protein. The sample has tens of thousands of distinct CDR3 sequences; 15% to 25% are singletons. This specimen consisted of CD8+ T cells from cultured PBMCs, obtained from culture after CMV antigen stimulation. The receptors stem from a human donor in good health (CMV status not recorded). Some clones in this sample may be carry-over from other donors' samples. CDR3s include the opening cysteine and the closing phenylalanine or tryptophan. Rows may omit the clone size; those that give it use once, few, many or a size class.

TRBV27	NA	CASSPNRATQYF
TRBV6-2/TRBV6-3	NA	CASSYSGTPLTGELFF
TRBV7-6	many	CASSRGSGQGYEQYF
TRBV7-2	NA	CASSPRSSHNQPQHF
TRBV27	many	CASRPAVQLQPQHF
TRBV12-3/TRBV12-4	few	CASSFGGPGKLFF
TRBV7-3	few	CASSPGTGRATEAFF
TRBV7-2	few	CASSLASEVVDRTYEQYF
TRBV19	medium-sized	CASSMVGFSYNEQFF
TRBV7-2	many	CASSLNSGRGESVDGYTF
TRBV7-9	NA	CASRGGGYEQYF
TRBV7-2	few	CASTPRGSGRAEEQYF
TRBV20-1	few	CSARVLAGAYTGELFF
TRBV19	NA	CASKVNSLPISFNTGELFF
TRBV11-2	NA	CASSPLARVPETQYF
TRBV20-1	many	CSAREVNRGRYQPQHF
TRBV6-4	many	CASSTLAGGPSDTQYF
TRBV7-2	NA	CASSLKRGAFADTQYF
TRBV7-6	few	CASSFGGEPPHEQYF
TRBV7-9	few	CASSLQGARTQYF
TRBV7-8	few	CASSLRRDIAWGPQHF
TRBV29-1	NA	CSVEYTDTQYF
TRBV7-8	NA	CASRSRGTEAFF
TRBV12-3/TRBV12-4	NA	CASSSGTLNTGELFF
TRBV28	NA	CASSQGVGFGSTEAFF
TRBV13	NA	CASSLRSTYQETQYF
TRBV6-2/TRBV6-3	many	CASSYSFKRGGVYNEQFF
TRBV19	NA	CASSVDRTYEQYF
TRBV15	few	CATSGTGGNQPQHF
TRBV6-4	many	CASSEGDTGELFF
TRBV10-3	NA	CAISEGLRETSGNEQFF
TRBV7-9	NA	CASSFGQGGDTQYF
TRBV19	few	CASSIDAVRREKLFF
TRBV19	few	CASSLGIRETQYF
TRBV27	many	CASSTLQGVVSYEQYF
TRBV7-2	few	CASSLYLAGGETQYF
TRBV28	few	CASTLVGESGELFF
TRBV12-3/TRBV12-4	NA	CASSPPDRKKLFF
TRBV6-4	NA	CASSEREGLYNEQFF
TRBV6-2/TRBV6-3	NA	CASSYPIDEGPTDTQYF
TRBV29-1	NA	CSVEDLGGGEYEQYF
TRBV20-1	NA	CSAPRDRGNSYEQYF
TRBV6-1	NA	CATSWGTNEQFF
TRBV7-2	few	CASTLTGNEQFF
TRBV28	once	CASSSALAGGQETQYF
TRBV19	few	CASSSNPGVRTDTQYF
TRBV7-2	NA	CASSFGDSQNEKLFF
TRBV19	few	CASRTGTDTGELFF
TRBV7-6	few	CASSFRTGSYNEQFF
TRBV24-1	many	CATSETSAKGTQYF
TRBV20-1	few	CSVLQLAGPTDTQYF
TRBV7-9	NA	CASSPSFGGSRNEQYF
TRBV7-9	few	CASSYPSEEQYF
TRBV6-5	NA	CASRLQGGANYGYTF
TRBV28	NA	CASNLGSGWLSYNEQFF
TRBV12-5	few	CASGLTLGTEAFF
TRBV28	few	CASSFPRERDNEQFF
TRBV19	few	CASTYGAGNYGYTF